The clone carrying this T cell receptor (beta chain) was observed a handful of times. This sample was taken from a study of blood T cell repertoires in COVID-19. Assay used: immunoSEQ multiplex PCR; TCRdb lists only in-frame clones, some missing. Among about 130,000 clones listed, 70% to 90% were seen once. V lost 0 bases to trimming and J lost 6 bases; unmatched junction nucleotides: 11. Germline V gene sequence: CDR1 SGHAT, CDR2 FQDESV (reference sequence). This CDR3 contains 17 residues. V gene TRBV11-1 combines with J gene TRBJ2-7; 10 bases match TRBD2. This TCR came from a woman aged 80 or over with acute or convalescent COVID-19. Source material: peripheral blood. CDR3 bases: TGTGCCAGCAGCTTAGCGCGTCTAGCGGGAGACGGGAGCGAGCAGTACTTC. It yields the protein CASSLARLAGDGSEQYF.